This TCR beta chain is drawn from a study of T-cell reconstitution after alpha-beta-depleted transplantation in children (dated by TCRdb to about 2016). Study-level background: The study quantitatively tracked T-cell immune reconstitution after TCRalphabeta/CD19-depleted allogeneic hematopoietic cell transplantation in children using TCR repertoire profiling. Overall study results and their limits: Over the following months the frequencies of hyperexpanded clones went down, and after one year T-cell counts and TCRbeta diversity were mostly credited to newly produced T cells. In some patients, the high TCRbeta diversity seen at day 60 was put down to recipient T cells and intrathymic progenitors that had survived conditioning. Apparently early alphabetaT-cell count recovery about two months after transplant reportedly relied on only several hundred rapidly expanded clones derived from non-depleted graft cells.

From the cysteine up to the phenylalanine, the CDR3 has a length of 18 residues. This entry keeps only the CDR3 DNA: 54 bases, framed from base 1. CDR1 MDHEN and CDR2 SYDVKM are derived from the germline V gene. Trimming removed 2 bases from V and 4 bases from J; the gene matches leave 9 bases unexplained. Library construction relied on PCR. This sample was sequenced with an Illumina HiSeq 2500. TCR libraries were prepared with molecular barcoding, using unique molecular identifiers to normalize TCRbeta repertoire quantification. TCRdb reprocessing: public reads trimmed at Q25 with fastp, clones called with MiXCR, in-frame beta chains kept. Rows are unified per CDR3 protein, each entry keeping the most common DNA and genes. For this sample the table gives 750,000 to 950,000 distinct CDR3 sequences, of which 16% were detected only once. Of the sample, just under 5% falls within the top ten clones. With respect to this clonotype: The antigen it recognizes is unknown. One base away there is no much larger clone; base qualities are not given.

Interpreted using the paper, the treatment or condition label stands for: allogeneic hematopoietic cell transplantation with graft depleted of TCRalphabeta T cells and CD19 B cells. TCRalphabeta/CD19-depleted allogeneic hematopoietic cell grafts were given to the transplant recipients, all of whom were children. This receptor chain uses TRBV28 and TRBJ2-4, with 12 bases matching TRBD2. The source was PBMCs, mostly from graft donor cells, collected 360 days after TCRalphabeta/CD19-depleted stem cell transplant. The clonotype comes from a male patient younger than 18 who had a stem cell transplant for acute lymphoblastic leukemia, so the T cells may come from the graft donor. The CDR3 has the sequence CASSLAPGLAGDKNIQYF. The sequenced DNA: TGTGCCAGCAGTTTAGCGCCGGGACTAGCGGGTGATAAAAACATTCAGTACTTC.